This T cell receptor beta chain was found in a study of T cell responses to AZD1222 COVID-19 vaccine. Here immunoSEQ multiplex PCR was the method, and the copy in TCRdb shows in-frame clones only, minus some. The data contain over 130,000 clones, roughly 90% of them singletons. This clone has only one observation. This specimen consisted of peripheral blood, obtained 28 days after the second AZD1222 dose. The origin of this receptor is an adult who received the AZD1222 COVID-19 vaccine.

The CDR3 is CASSLIGTGAITDTQYF. Written as DNA, the CDR3 is TGTGCCAGCAGCTTAATTGGGACGGGAGCTATCACAGATACGCAGTATTTT. The V call is TRBV7-3, the J call TRBJ2-3, with D maybe TRBD2 (6 bases). CDR1 is SGHTA and CDR2 is FQGTGA in the germline V gene. With 1 base removed from V and 2 bases from J, the gap between germline ends came to 16 bases. The CDR3 extends over 17 amino acids.